The 32 T cell receptor beta chains listed next were all sequenced from one sample in a study of T-cell reconstitution after alpha-beta-depleted transplantation in children. Library preparation (for TCRbeta) was performed with unique molecular identifiers. TCRdb re-called the PCR reads with MiXCR, one entry per CDR3 protein. The sample gives 450,000 to 500,000 distinct CDR3 sequences, 12% of which show up once; about 5.6% is in the top ten. Source: PBMCs from the stem cell graft donor, taken from the stem cell graft. Receptors originate from a human donor who donated a stem cell graft to a child with combined immunodeficiency.

The rearrangement joins TRBV4-3 to TRBJ2-3; D might be TRBD1 (6 bases). Germline CDR1 is LGHNA and CDR2 is YSLEER. V was trimmed by 0 bases and J by 6 bases, leaving 19 bases between them. The CDR3 sequence is 17 residues long. CDR3 residues: CASSQDLAGASADTQYF. As DNA, the CDR3 is TGCGCCAGCAGCCAAGATCTGGCAGGGGCAAGCGCTGATACGCAGTATTTT.

The chain has TRBV12-3 or TRBV12-4 and TRBJ2-7; D possibly matches TRBD1 or TRBD2 (5 bases each). The CDR3 length is 13 residues. The V end lost 3 bases, the J end lost 5 bases, and 11 bases lay between the germline ends. The CDR3 DNA reads as TGTGCCAGCAGTTTGCGTTTGGGGGACGAGCAGTACTTC. Translating it yields CASSLRLGDEQYF.

The chain employs TRBV12-3 or TRBV12-4 and TRBJ1-1; D call uncertain. Between the trimmed V and J ends, which lost 3 bases and 7 bases, there was a span of 12 bases. The CDR3 sequence is 13 residues long. CDR3 nucleotide sequence: TGTGCCAGCAGTTTGACATCCAACGGTGAAGCTTTCTTT. Translating it yields CASSLTSNGEAFF.

This clonotype was seen many times. The rearrangement links TRBV9 to TRBJ1-4; D gene unclear. The CDR3 totals 14 residues. Looked up from germline, CDR1 is SGDLS and CDR2 is YYNGEE. V lost 0 bases and J 8 bases, leaving 11 bases between the germline ends. The CDR3 reads CASSVGGSEEKLFF. The CDR3 nucleotides read TGTGCCAGCAGCGTAGGAGGGTCGGAGGAAAAACTGTTTTTT.

There are a few counts of this clonotype. At one of its ends the junction is not consistent with the germline gene, which may arise from a read error. The V gene is TRBV5-1, the J gene TRBJ2-7; no firm D call. Germline lookup yields CDR1 SGHRS and CDR2 YFSETQ. The CDR3 consists of 14 residues. CDR3 bases: TGCGCCAGCAGCTTCGAACCCTATTCCTCCGAGCAGTACTTC. It translates to CASSFEPYSSEQYF. Supplemented by reference TRBV5-1 and TRBJ2-7, the full variable domain reads KAGVTQTPRYLIKTRGQQVTLSCSPISGHRSVSWYQQTPGQGLQFLFEYFSETQRNKGNFPGRFSGRQFSNSRSEMNVSTLELGDSALYLCASSFEPYSSEQYFGPGTRLTVT.

The V and J genes are TRBV6-1 and TRBJ1-2; D ambiguous. This CDR3 comprises 13 residues. V lost 5 bases and J lost 5, with 12 bases in between. Germline-derived CDR1 and CDR2 are MNHNS and SASEGT. CDR3 residues: CASSPSRTYGYTF. CDR3 sequence (DNA): TGTGCCAGCAGTCCTTCGCGAACTTATGGCTACACCTTC.

This clonotype has ten or more counts. The gene calls are TRBV12-3 or TRBV12-4 and TRBJ2-3; TRBD2 matches at 7 bases. This CDR3 has 16 amino acids. The ends lost 3 bases at V and 3 bases at J; junction bases unmatched: 9. Here the CDR3 reads CASSFRVWGGTDTQYF. The CDR3 coding sequence is TGTGCCAGCAGTTTTAGGGTCTGGGGAGGGACAGATACGCAGTATTTT.

For this clonotype: A junction end diverges from the germline sequence, so it may reflect a read error. The genes are TRBV6-5 and TRBJ2-2, with 8 bases identical to TRBD2. Per germline, CDR1 MNHEY and CDR2 SVGAGI. This CDR3 spans 16 amino acids. The CDR3 spells CASSYAGLENTRELFF. The CDR3 nucleotides read TGTGCCAGCAGTTACGCGGGACTAGAGAACACCAGGGAGCTGTTTTTT.

J is TRBJ2-1 and V is TRBV11-3, with 7 nucleotides matching TRBD1. V was clipped by 5 bases and J by 7 bases; unmatched bases: 11. The CDR3 runs to 15 residues. Per the germline V gene, CDR1 is SGHNT and CDR2 is YENEEA. The CDR3 nucleotides are TGTGCCAGCAGCCCATGGGACAGCCAGGAAAATGAGCAGTTCTTC. Translating it yields CASSPWDSQENEQFF.

At least ten counts were recorded for this clonotype. CDR3 loop: CASSLARDHEQYF. The DNA for the CDR3 is TGTGCCAGCAGTTTAGCGAGAGACCACGAGCAGTACTTC. J is TRBJ2-7 and V is TRBV28; D remains ambiguous. The V end was cut by 2 bases, the J end by 5 bases, with 10 bases between. The CDR3 runs 13 residues. Germline CDR1 is MDHEN and CDR2 is SYDVKM.

Ten or more counts support this clonotype. The rearrangement uses TRBV12-3 or TRBV12-4 and TRBJ2-7; 9 nucleotides line up with TRBD1. CDR3 size: 14 residues. V shed 5 bases and J 1 base; nucleotides not matched to a gene: 3. DNA for the CDR3: TGTGCCAGCAGTCGACAGGGGGATTCCTACGAGCAGTACTTC. It encodes CASSRQGDSYEQYF.

This clonotype was observed a few times. The chain has TRBV12-3 or TRBV12-4 and TRBJ2-7, with 9 nucleotides matching TRBD2. V trimming: 6 bases; J trimming: 2 bases; junction bases outside the gene matches: 5. This CDR3 has 14 amino acids. The CDR3 DNA reads TGTGCCAGCAGCCAGGGACTAGCTACCTACGAGCAGTACTTC. This sequence encodes CASSQGLATYEQYF.

This clonotype showed up just a few times. The rearrangement joins TRBV18 to TRBJ2-3; weak D call: TRBD1 (5 bases). V lost 1 base and J 2 bases, leaving 16 bases between the germline ends. Germline CDR1 is KGHSH and CDR2 is LQKENI. The CDR3 contains 17 residues. CDR3 in amino acids: CASSPRSGMGLTDTQYF. CDR3 in DNA: TGTGCCAGCTCACCACGGTCAGGGATGGGCCTCACAGATACGCAGTATTTT. The complete variable domain, with remaining parts taken from reference TRBV18 and TRBJ2-3, reads NAGVMQNPRHLVRRRGQEARLRCSPMKGHSHVYWYRQLPEEGLKFMVYLQKENIIDESGMPKERFSAEFPKEGPSILRIQQVVRGDSAAYFCASSPRSGMGLTDTQYFGPGTRLTVL.

In this sample, this clonotype turned up a few times. The chain is built from TRBV7-9 and TRBJ2-7, with D possibly matching TRBD2 (5 bases). The CDR3 has 14 residues. V gave up 5 bases and J gave up 2 bases, with 13 bases separating them. Germline V gives CDR1 SEHNR, CDR2 FQNEAQ (reference sequence). CDR3 residues: CASSPTDLTYEQYF. The CDR3 nucleotides read TGTGCCAGCAGCCCCACGGACTTGACCTACGAGCAGTACTTC.

This clonotype showed up just a few times. CDR3 sequence (DNA): TGCAGCGTACTAACCGGGACAGTCTCCTACGAGCAGTACTTC. This gives the protein CSVLTGTVSYEQYF. The V and J genes are TRBV29-1 and TRBJ2-7; 7 positions agree with TRBD1. The trim removed 6 bases at V and 0 bases at J, leaving 8 bases unmatched. Germline V gene sequence: CDR1 SQVTM, CDR2 ANQGSEA. The CDR3 is made up of 14 amino acids.

This clonotype was counted a few times. The gene calls are TRBV24-1 and TRBJ2-4; D is perhaps TRBD2 (5 bases). V shed 5 bases and J shed 1 base, with 5 bases lying between them. CDR1 is KGHDR and CDR2 is SFDVKD in the germline V gene. The CDR3 has 13 amino acids. The CDR3 bases are TGTGCCACCAGTGGCGGGGCCAAAAACATTCAGTACTTC. The encoded protein is CATSGGAKNIQYF.

In this sample, this clonotype turned up many times. The genes are TRBV10-3 and TRBJ2-5; D is ambiguous. Germline lookup yields CDR1 ENHRY and CDR2 SYGVKD. Trimming removed 6 bases at V and 4 bases at J, with 12 bases between. The CDR3 extends over 13 amino acids. DNA of the CDR3: TGTGCCATCAGAGGACGCCTGGCAGAGACCCAGTACTTC. This translates into CAIRGRLAETQYF.

This clonotype was observed a handful of times. The chain has TRBV6-6 and TRBJ2-1; D gene ambiguous. The length of the CDR3 is 12 residues. Germline V gives CDR1 MNHNY, CDR2 SVGAGI (reference sequence). Trimming left V 5 bases short and J 10 bases short, with 12 bases between. CDR3 nucleotide sequence: TGTGCCAGCAGTCTCCTGGGTGGGGAGCAGTTCTTC. It is translated as CASSLLGGEQFF.

The rearrangement uses TRBV27 and TRBJ2-7; 9 bases match TRBD1. Germline V CDR1 and CDR2: MNHEY, SMNVEV (reference sequence). This CDR3 region has 14 residues. V lost 8 bases to trimming and J lost 6 bases; unmatched junction nucleotides: 11. The CDR3 here is CASGPGQGIREQYF. CDR3 DNA sequence: TGTGCCAGCGGGCCGGGACAGGGAATTCGCGAGCAGTACTTC.

V and J are TRBV4-3 and TRBJ2-7; TRBD2 agrees at 9 bases. Germline V gives CDR1 LGHNA, CDR2 YSLEER. CDR3 length equals 16 residues. V lost 0 bases, J lost 4 bases, and 7 bases stayed unmatched. CDR3 region: CASSQEIAGALYEQYF. CDR3 DNA: TGCGCCAGCAGCCAAGAAATAGCGGGAGCACTTTACGAGCAGTACTTC.

This clonotype was recorded a few times. The chain links TRBV20-1 to TRBJ1-6, with D uncertain. Germline CDR1 reads DFQATT; CDR2 reads SNEGSKA (reference sequence). There are 12 residues in the CDR3. Trimming took 7 bases from V and 7 from J, leaving 11 bases between them. CDR3 protein: CSGRGGNSPLHF. In DNA, the CDR3 is TGCAGTGGACGAGGTGGCAATTCACCCCTCCACTTT.

This clonotype was counted only a few times. The rearrangement links TRBV7-2 to TRBJ1-5; D is unresolved. The V end was cut by 5 bases, the J end by 1 base, with 12 bases between. The CDR3 length is 15 residues. Germline CDR1 is SGHTA and CDR2 is FQGNSA. The CDR3 DNA reads as TGTGCCAGCAGCCCCCACTTTAGCAGCAATCAGCCCCAGCATTTT. This translates into CASSPHFSSNQPQHF. Based on the CDR3 plus reference TRBV7-2 and TRBJ1-5, the full variable domain is GAGVSQSPSNKVTEKGKDVELRCDPISGHTALYWYRQSLGQGLEFLIYFQGNSAPDKSGLPSDRFSAERTGGSVSTLTIQRTQQEDSAVYLCASSPHFSSNQPQHFGDGTRLSIL.

This clonotype was seen more than once but under ten times. The chain employs TRBV6-5 and TRBJ1-5, with D unclear. The CDR3 sequence is 16 residues long. Germline V gene data show CDR1 as MNHEY and CDR2 as SVGAGI. V lost 7 bases and J lost 2, with 18 bases in between. CDR3 nucleotides: TGTGCCAGCACCTCCAGGTATTCAGGTGGCAATCAGCCCCAGCATTTT. As protein: CASTSRYSGGNQPQHF.

This clonotype was detected ten times or more. The rearrangement joins TRBV18 to TRBJ2-3, with 8 bases that match TRBD2. Germline CDR1 is KGHSH and CDR2 is LQKENI. This CDR3 spans 16 amino acids. The V gene end was trimmed by 1 base and the J gene end by 0 bases; junction bases not matched to a gene: 3. CDR3 bases: TGTGCCAGCTCACCACGGGCTAGCGGGAGCACAGATACGCAGTATTTT. Translated: CASSPRASGSTDTQYF.

This clonotype was found a few times. The V call is TRBV4-3, the J call TRBJ2-3; D unresolved. Germline CDR1 reads LGHNA; CDR2 reads YSLEER. The CDR3 runs 16 residues. The V gene lost 3 bases and the J gene lost 0 bases, with 13 bases spanning the gap. For the CDR3, the DNA is TGCGCCAGCAGCCACCGACTGGCTAGTAGCACAGATACGCAGTATTTT. Translating gives CASSHRLASSTDTQYF.

The V and J genes are TRBV5-5 and TRBJ2-2; D not resolved. The CDR3 has 15 amino acids. V lost 2 bases, J lost 6 bases, and 14 bases lay in between. Germline CDR1 and CDR2: SGHKS and YYEKEE (reference sequence). CDR3 nucleotide sequence: TGTGCCAGCAGCTTTGTGGGTGGGCTCGCCGGGGAGCTGTTTTTT. It translates to CASSFVGGLAGELFF.

The chain carries TRBV11-3 and TRBJ2-3; D is ambiguous. V was clipped by 3 bases and J by 4 bases, with 5 bases between them. Germline assignment: CDR1 SGHNT and CDR2 YENEEA. The CDR3 contains 12 residues. CDR3 in amino acids: CASSFIPDTQYF. The CDR3 DNA reads as TGTGCCAGCAGCTTCATTCCAGATACGCAGTATTTT.

Details on this clonotype: The CDR3 does not close with the conserved phenylalanine or tryptophan, likely indicating a read error. The chain joins TRBV20-1 to TRBJ1-1, with D maybe TRBD1 (5 bases). V lost 2 bases to trimming and J lost 6 bases, with 19 bases between them. CDR3 length equals 15 residues. The germline gives CDR1 DFQATT, CDR2 SNEGSKA (reference sequence). CDR3 in DNA: TGCAGTGCTAGAAGAGTCGGATCGACAGCGGCTGAAGCTTTCTCT. It specifies CSARRVGSTAAEAFS.

This clonotype was counted only a few times. This chain joins TRBV12-3 or TRBV12-4 and TRBJ1-1; D possibly corresponds to TRBD1 (5 bases). This CDR3 spans 16 amino acids. Trimming stripped 6 bases from V and 2 bases from J, with 19 bases between. CDR3 sequence (DNA): TGTGCCAGCAGCCTTTCCTCATACAGGCAAAACACTGAAGCTTTCTTT. Translating it yields CASSLSSYRQNTEAFF.

This clonotype was recorded many times. The rearrangement links TRBV11-2 to TRBJ1-1; no reliable D call. Germline V CDR1 and CDR2: SGHAT, FQNNGV. V gave up 7 bases and J gave up 4 bases, with 13 bases separating them. This CDR3 is 13 amino acids long. CDR3 loop: CASNYEEGTEAFF. CDR3 bases: TGTGCCAGCAATTACGAGGAGGGCACTGAAGCTTTCTTT.

Only a few counts were recorded for this clonotype. The gene calls are TRBV5-6 and TRBJ2-7, with D possibly being TRBD1 (5 bases). Germline CDR1 and CDR2: SGHDT and YYEEEE. V was pared by 0 bases and J by 3 bases, with 16 bases between. This CDR3 has 16 residues. The CDR3 reads CASSLASVTAFYEQYF. DNA for the CDR3: TGTGCCAGCAGCTTGGCATCCGTGACAGCCTTCTACGAGCAGTACTTC.

The table lists this clonotype with many counts. The V call is TRBV13, the J call TRBJ1-4, with D maybe TRBD1 (6 bases). The germline gives CDR1 PRHDT, CDR2 FYEKMQ (reference sequence). The CDR3 runs 14 residues. V was cut by 6 bases and J by 6 bases, with 14 bases left in between. CDR3 loop: CASRSGTIDEKLFF. As DNA, the CDR3 is TGTGCCAGCAGATCCGGGACAATCGATGAAAAACTGTTTTTT.